This TCR beta chain appears in the sequencing data of a study of human CD8 memory T cell subsets (dated by TCRdb to about 2020). A note on the overall study: The clonal relationships among stem-like (TSTEM), progenitor exhausted-like (TPEX) and effector memory CD8+ T cell subsets were assessed by comparing the TCRbeta repertoires of these subsets. TCRbeta repertoires were obtained from TSTEM, TPEX and effector memory subsets contributed by each of about 6 donors. Study-wide findings and limitations: Only TCRbeta chains were sequenced, and repertoire comparisons rested on five to seven donors tested with paired t-tests and Bonferroni correction. Chao1 estimates suggested greater repertoire diversity in TSTEM than in TPEX subsets, potentially reflecting a broader range of specificities. Normalized Shannon-Wiener diversity was similarly high in TSTEM and TPEX subsets, while effector memory subsets were less diverse by comparison. Although both stem-like subsets shared clonotypes with effector memory cells, the overlap between TSTEM and TPEX repertoires was minimal, suggesting distinct antigen spectra for the TSTEM and TPEX subsets.

From cysteine to phenylalanine, the CDR3 is 17 amino acids long. The DNA is not on file. CDR1 MNHEY and CDR2 SMNVEV were looked up in the germline V gene (reference sequence). Note on this clonotype: It lacks a known antigen.

Density gradient separation was used to isolate peripheral blood mononuclear cells from healthy donor buffy coats. Negative magnetic separation using EasySep or MojoSort CD8+ T cell isolation kits was how the study enriched total CD8+ T cells. An RNeasy Mini Kit was used to extract total RNA from duplicate vials of fewer than 180,000 sorted CD8+ T cells per subset. The PBMCs were used fresh or after being cryopreserved in fetal bovine serum with approximately 9.6% DMSO. Fluorescence-activated cell sorting on a FACSAria III was used to sort the CD8+ T cell subsets to purity. TCRdb names NextSeq 550 as the instrument used. A Human TCR Profiling Kit was used to prepare UMI-labeled 5' RACE TCRbeta libraries. Every TCRbeta library was prepared in parallel, with the same number of PCR cycles used for all of the libraries. Under the source paper's analysis protocol: Between roughly 3,000 and 18,000 functional CDR3beta clonotypes were contained in each TCRbeta library. MIGEC 1.2.9 handled UMI extraction and consensus assembly, with a minimum of three reads required per UMI. In-frame CDR3beta repertoires were extracted with MiXCR 3.0.3. Diversity metrics were computed in VDJtools 1.2.1 after downsampling each sample to 42,000 randomly selected UMIs. For the top 3,000 clones of each sample pair, the repertoire overlap metrics D, R and F2 were calculated in VDJtools. Each entry corresponds to one CDR3 protein sequence from reads that TCRdb reprocessed, and DNA is not given. The V and J calls, along with clone size, are taken from TCRdb and not from the paper's own processing. This sample's table carries 5,000 or so distinct CDR3 sequences. The ten largest clones take up around 28% of the sample.

The sample was CD8+ effector memory T cells (TEM) sorted from PBMCs. Reading the label with the study, this specimen's cell subset or site is: effector memory CD8 T cells, CCR7- CD45RO+ CD95+. The source is a human donor in good health. This chain is built from TRBV27 and TRBJ2-1; TCRdb indicates TRBD2, and absent DNA this call remains unverified. The CDR3 region reads CASSLINRDSSYNEQFF.